The present entry profiles one T cell receptor beta chain with its context. Repertoires were generated with immunoSEQ multiplex PCR, while TCRdb's copy carries only in-frame clones and drops some. The sample lists a few hundred thousand clones, roughly 86% occurring once. This record belongs to a study of blood T cell repertoires in COVID-19. At the level of the study: COVID-19 samples from acute and convalescent phases originated in the United States, Italy and Spain. Sources were T cells, B-cell-depleted T cells, or PBMCs; the material itself was cDNA or gDNA.

Participants, about 18 to 90 years old, spanned under 30 US areas. Donors were grouped by their self-reported clinical history. The V gene end was trimmed by 0 bases and the J gene end by 1 base; junction bases not matched to a gene: 17. From germline, CDR1 is MGHRA and CDR2 YSYEKL. This CDR3 spans 20 amino acids. Sequencing was performed on PBMCs or T cells enriched from blood (not recorded which). This clonotype was obtained from a young man with acute COVID-19. The chain employs TRBV4-1 and TRBJ1-1, with 7 bases lining up with TRBD1. The CDR3 sequence is CASSQEYWTGVGGWNTEAFF. The CDR3 DNA sequence: TGCGCCAGCAGCCAAGAATATTGGACAGGCGTCGGTGGGTGGAACACTGAAGCTTTCTTT.